This T cell receptor beta chain is from a study of CD8+CD57+ T cells in acquired aplastic anemia. The germline gives CDR1 LNHDA, CDR2 SQIVND (reference sequence). The CDR3 length is 13 residues. It was patients with CD8+CD57+ cell expansion by flow cytometry who were chosen for sequencing. This clonotype has more than one count but fewer than ten. The junction does not match germline at one end; this may be a read error. According to the study, genomic DNA was the template for TCR beta VDJ and CDR3 profiling. From the reads, TCRdb called clonotypes with MiXCR, one entry per CDR3 protein. In the table there are around 150,000 distinct CDR3 sequences, around 75% of which are singletons.

The sequencing input was sorted CD4+, CD8+, or CD8+CD57+ T cells (not recorded which) from PBMCs. V and J are TRBV19 and TRBJ2-7; 8 bases match TRBD1. This sequence originates from a human donor with aplastic anemia. The CDR3 sequence is CASSTNRGSEQYF. The CDR3, as DNA: TGTGCCAGTAGTACAAACAGGGGGAGCGAGCAGTACTTT. The complete variable domain, with remaining parts taken from reference TRBV19 and TRBJ2-7, reads DGGITQSPKYLFRKEGQNVTLSCEQNLNHDAMYWYRQDPGQGLRLIYYSQIVNDFQKGDIAEGYSVSREKKESFPLTVTSAQKNPTAFYLCASSTNRGSEQYFGPGTRLTVT.